This TCR beta chain was obtained from a study of blood T cell repertoires in COVID-19. Study-wide context: The analysed material was cDNA or gDNA that came from T cells, B-cell-depleted T cells, or PBMCs.

Trimming took off 8 bases at V and 2 bases at J, with 14 bases between the two ends. The CDR3 totals 14 residues. Germline values: CDR1 LNHDA, CDR2 SQIVND (reference sequence). As handled by the study authors: For nucleated cells, counts were estimated from reference gene primer amplification. The method was immunoSEQ multiplex PCR; TCRdb's version includes in-frame clones alone and lacks a portion of them. That table furnishes V, J and clone size, whereas the DNA furnished D and trimming. Here the sample spans approximately 220,000 clones, roughly 80% being singletons. The rearrangement uses TRBV19 and TRBJ2-3; D call uncertain. Sequencing was performed on peripheral blood. This receptor was taken from a woman at least 80 years old with acute or convalescent COVID-19. The CDR3 loop reads CASSAALATDTQYF. The DNA for the CDR3 is TGTGCCAGTTCCGCAGCGCTGGCCACAGATACGCAGTATTTT.